Listed below are T cell receptor beta chains from one sample, sequenced in a study of cytomegalovirus exposure and HLA in healthy donors. Clones were sequenced by immunoSEQ multiplex PCR, and TCRdb holds only the in-frame ones, with some missing. Of about 120,000 clones detected, roughly 77% appear once; the ten largest clones hold more than 1.5%. The sequenced sample was PBMCs. Every receptor here comes from a man aged 40-49 years in good health and CMV-seronegative. Each CDR3 is given with its conserved first and last residue. The D gene is left open where the match is weak. Clone size is not always given. Where it is, it says once, few, many or a class for expanded clones.

NA	TRBV5-4	TRBD2	TRBJ2-3	CASSSTSVDTQYF	TGTGCCAGCAGCTCGACTAGCGTAGATACGCAGTATTTT
NA	TRBV19	TRBD2	TRBJ2-2	CASSIPSGRTTGELFF	TGTGCCAGTAGTATACCTAGCGGGAGAACCACCGGGGAGCTGTTTTTT
NA	TRBV19	NA	TRBJ1-5	CASSIPGRVDQPQHF	TGTGCCAGTAGTATCCCAGGCAGGGTTGATCAGCCCCAGCATTTT
NA	TRBV4-3	NA	TRBJ2-3	CASSQVRSLVADTQYF	TGCGCCAGCAGCCAAGTCCGGAGCTTGGTCGCAGATACGCAGTATTTT
NA	TRBV5-1	TRBD1	TRBJ2-5	CASSLATGLETQYF	TGCGCCAGCAGCTTGGCGACAGGGTTAGAGACCCAGTACTTC
once	TRBV7-2	TRBD1	TRBJ1-3	CASSAGTVNHFSGNTIYF	TGTGCCAGCAGCGCAGGGACAGTTAATCACTTCTCTGGAAACACCATATATTTT
NA	TRBV27	TRBD1	TRBJ2-7	CASRPGQGPPYF	TGTGCCAGCAGACCGGGACAGGGGCCGCCGTACTTC
NA	TRBV10-3	TRBD1	TRBJ1-1	CAIRGQVNTEAFF	TGTGCCATCAGGGGACAGGTTAACACTGAAGCTTTCTTT
once	TRBV19	NA	TRBJ2-7	CASSIGGQSEQYF	TGTGCCAGTAGTATTGGTGGCCAATCCGAGCAGTACTTC
NA	TRBV7-9	TRBD1	TRBJ2-7	CASSRAGTAYEQYF	TGTGCCAGCAGCCGAGCCGGGACAGCGTACGAGCAGTACTTC
NA	TRBV6-5	NA	TRBJ2-7	CASSYSIAYEQYF	TGTGCCAGCAGTTACTCTATCGCCTACGAGCAGTACTTC
NA	TRBV5-1	NA	TRBJ2-3	CASSPGLFTDTQYF	TGCGCCAGCAGCCCGGGTCTTTTCACAGATACGCAGTATTTT
NA	TRBV28	TRBD2	TRBJ2-2	CASRNLAAPVTGELFF	TGTGCCAGCAGGAATCTAGCGGCCCCGGTCACCGGGGAGCTGTTTTTT